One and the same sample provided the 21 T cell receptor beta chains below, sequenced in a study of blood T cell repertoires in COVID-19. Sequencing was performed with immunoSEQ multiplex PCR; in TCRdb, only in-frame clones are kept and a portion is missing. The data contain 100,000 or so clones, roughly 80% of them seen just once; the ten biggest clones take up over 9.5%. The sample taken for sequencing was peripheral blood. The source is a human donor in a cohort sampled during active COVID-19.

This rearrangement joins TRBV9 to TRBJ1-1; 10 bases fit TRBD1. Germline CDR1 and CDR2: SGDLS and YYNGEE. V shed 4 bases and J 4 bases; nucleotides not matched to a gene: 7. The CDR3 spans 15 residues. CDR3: CASSYDRTGGTEAFF. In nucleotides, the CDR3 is TGTGCCAGCAGCTACGACCGGACAGGGGGCACTGAAGCTTTCTTT.

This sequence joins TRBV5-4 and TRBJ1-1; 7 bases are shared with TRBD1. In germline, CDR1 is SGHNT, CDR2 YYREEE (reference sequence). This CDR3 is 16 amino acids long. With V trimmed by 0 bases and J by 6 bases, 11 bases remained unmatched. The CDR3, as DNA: TGTGCCAGCAGCTTGGCCACAGGGGTTGGTGCCGCTGAAGCTTTCTTT. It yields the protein CASSLATGVGAAEAFF.

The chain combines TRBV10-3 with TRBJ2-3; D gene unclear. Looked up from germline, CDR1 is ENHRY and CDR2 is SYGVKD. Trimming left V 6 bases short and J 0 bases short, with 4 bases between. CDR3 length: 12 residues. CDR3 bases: TGTGCCATCAGCCCTAGCACAGATACGCAGTATTTT. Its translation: CAISPSTDTQYF.

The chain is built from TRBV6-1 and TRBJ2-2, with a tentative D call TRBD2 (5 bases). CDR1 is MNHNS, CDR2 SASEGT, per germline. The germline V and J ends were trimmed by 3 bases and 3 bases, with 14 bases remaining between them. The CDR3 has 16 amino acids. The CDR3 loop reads CASSDEGLPHTGELFF. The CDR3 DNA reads TGTGCCAGCAGTGACGAGGGATTGCCGCACACCGGGGAGCTGTTTTTT.

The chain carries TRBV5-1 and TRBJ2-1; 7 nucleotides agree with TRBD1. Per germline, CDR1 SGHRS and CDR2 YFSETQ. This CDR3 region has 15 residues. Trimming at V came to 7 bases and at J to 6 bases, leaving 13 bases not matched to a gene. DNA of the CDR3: TGCGCCAGCCGGACCGGGACAGCAATCTTCAATGAGCAGTTCTTC. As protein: CASRTGTAIFNEQFF.

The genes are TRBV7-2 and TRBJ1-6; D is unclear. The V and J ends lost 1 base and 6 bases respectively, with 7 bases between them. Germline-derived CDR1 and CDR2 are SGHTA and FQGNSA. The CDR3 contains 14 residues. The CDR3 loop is CASSLGGSNSPLHF. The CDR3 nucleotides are TGTGCCAGCAGCTTAGGTGGCAGTAATTCACCCCTCCACTTT.

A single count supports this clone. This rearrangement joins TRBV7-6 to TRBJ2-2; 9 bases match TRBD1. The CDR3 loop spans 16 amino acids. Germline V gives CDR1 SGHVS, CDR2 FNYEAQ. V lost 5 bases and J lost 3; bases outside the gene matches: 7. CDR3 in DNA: TGTGCCAGCAGCCCACGGACAGGGGAAGACACCGGGGAGCTGTTTTTT. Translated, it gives CASSPRTGEDTGELFF.

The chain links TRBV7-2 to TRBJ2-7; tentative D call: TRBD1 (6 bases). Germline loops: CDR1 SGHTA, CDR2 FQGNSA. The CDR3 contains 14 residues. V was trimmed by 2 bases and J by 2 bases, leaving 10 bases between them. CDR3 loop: CASSLSQGPYEQYF. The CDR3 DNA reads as TGTGCCAGCAGCTTATCACAGGGCCCCTACGAGCAGTACTTC.

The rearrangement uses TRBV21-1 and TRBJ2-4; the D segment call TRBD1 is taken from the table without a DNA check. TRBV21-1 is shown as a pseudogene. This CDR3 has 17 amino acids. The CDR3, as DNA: TGTGCCATCCGACAGGGGGAACTTTCGTTGTCCAAAAACATTCAGTACTTC. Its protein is CAIRQGELSLSKNIQYF.

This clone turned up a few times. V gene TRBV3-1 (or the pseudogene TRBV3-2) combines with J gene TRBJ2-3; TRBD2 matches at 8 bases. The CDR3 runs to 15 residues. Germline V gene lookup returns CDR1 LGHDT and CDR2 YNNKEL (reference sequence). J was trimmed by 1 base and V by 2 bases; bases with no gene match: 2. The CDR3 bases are TGTGCCAGCAGCCAAAGGCGGGGGGGCACAGATACGCAGTATTTT. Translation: CASSQRRGGTDTQYF.

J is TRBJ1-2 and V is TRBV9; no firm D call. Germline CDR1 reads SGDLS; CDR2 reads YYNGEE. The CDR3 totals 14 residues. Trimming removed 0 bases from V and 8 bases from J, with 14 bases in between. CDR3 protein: CASSVGLLKDGYTF. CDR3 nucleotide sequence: TGTGCCAGCAGCGTAGGACTGCTTAAAGACGGCTACACCTTC.

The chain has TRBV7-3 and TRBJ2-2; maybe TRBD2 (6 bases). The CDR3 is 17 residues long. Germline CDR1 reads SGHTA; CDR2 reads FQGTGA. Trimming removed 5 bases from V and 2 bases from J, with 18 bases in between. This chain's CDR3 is CASSHVGRGANTGELFF. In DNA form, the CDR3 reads TGTGCCAGCAGCCACGTAGGGCGCGGGGCCAACACCGGGGAGCTGTTTTTT. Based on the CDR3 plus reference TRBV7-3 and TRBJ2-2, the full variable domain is GAGVSQTPSNKVTEKGKYVELRCDPISGHTALYWYRQSLGQGPEFLIYFQGTGAADDSGLPNDRFFAVRPEGSVSTLKIQRTERGDSAVYLCASSHVGRGANTGELFFGEGSRLTVL.

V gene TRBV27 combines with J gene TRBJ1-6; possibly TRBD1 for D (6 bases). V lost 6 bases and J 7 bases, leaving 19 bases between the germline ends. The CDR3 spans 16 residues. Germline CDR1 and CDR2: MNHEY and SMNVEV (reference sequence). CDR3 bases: TGTGCCAGCAGCTGGAGGGGGGGGGCGACGAATTCACCCCTCCACTTT. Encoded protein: CASSWRGGATNSPLHF.

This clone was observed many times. The CDR3 spells CASSQIGQGIEGNTIYF. CDR3 DNA: TGTGCCAGCAGCCAAATCGGTCAGGGAATAGAGGGAAACACCATATATTTT. The chain joins TRBV25-1 to TRBJ1-3, with D possibly matching TRBD1 (5 bases). Germline V gene sequence: CDR1 MGHDK, CDR2 SYGVNS. V dropped 6 bases and J dropped 4 bases, with 22 bases sitting between them. The CDR3 is 17 amino acids.

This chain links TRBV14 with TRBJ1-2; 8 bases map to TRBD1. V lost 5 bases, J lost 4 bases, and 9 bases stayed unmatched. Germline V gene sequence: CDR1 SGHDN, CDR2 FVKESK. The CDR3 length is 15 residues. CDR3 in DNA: TGTGCCAGCAGCTATACTTCAACAGGGGGCTATGGCTACACCTTC. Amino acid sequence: CASSYTSTGGYGYTF.

Here the CDR3 reads CASSPARQADYEQYF. CDR3 DNA: TGTGCCAGCAGCCCCGCCCGCCAGGCAGACTACGAGCAGTACTTC. The rearrangement uses TRBV3-1 (or the pseudogene TRBV3-2) and TRBJ2-7; D not certain. The CDR3 has 15 residues. Looked up from germline, CDR1 is LGHDT and CDR2 is YNNKEL (reference sequence). Trimming removed 4 bases from V and 3 bases from J, with 16 bases in between.

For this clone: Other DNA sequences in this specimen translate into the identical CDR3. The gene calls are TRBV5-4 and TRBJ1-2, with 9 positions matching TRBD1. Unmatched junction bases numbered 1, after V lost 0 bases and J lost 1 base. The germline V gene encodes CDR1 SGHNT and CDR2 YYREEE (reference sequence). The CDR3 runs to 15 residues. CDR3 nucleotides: TGTGCCAGCAGCTTGGGGGACAGGGTTAACTATGGCTACACCTTC. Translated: CASSLGDRVNYGYTF. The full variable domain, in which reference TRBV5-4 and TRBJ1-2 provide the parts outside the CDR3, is ETGVTQSPTHLIKTRGQQVTLRCSSQSGHNTVSWYQQALGQGPQFIFQYYREEENGRGNFPPRFSGLQFPNYSSELNVNALELDDSALYLCASSLGDRVNYGYTFGSGTRLTVV.

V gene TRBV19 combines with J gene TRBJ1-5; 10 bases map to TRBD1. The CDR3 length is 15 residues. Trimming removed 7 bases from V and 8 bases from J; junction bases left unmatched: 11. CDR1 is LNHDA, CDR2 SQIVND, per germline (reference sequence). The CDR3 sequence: CASTEGQGKFKPQHF. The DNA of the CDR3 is TGTGCCAGTACCGAGGGACAGGGGAAGTTCAAGCCCCAGCATTTT.

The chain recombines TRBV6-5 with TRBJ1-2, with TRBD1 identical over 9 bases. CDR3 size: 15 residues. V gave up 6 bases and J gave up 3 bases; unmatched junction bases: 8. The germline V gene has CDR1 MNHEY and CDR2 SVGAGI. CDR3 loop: CASSRPRTGDYGYTF. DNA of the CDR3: TGTGCCAGCAGCAGACCGAGGACAGGGGACTATGGCTACACCTTC.

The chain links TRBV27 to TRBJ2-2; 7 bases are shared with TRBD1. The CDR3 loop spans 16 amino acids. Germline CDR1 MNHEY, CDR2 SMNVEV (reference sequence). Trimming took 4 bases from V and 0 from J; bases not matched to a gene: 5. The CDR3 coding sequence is TGTGCCAGCAGTTCGTGGGACAGAGCGAACACCGGGGAGCTGTTTTTT. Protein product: CASSSWDRANTGELFF.

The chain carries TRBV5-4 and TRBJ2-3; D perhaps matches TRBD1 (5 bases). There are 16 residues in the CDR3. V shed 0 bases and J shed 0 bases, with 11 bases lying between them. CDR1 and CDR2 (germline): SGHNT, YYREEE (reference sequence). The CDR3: CASSLDSRDSTDTQYF. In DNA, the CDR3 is TGTGCCAGCAGCTTGGACTCCAGGGATAGCACAGATACGCAGTATTTT.